The sequence of this T cell receptor (beta chain) was determined in a study of cytomegalovirus exposure and HLA in healthy donors. Germline CDR1 MNHEY, CDR2 SVGAGI. This CDR3 has 15 residues. J gave up 5 bases and V 1 base, and 4 bases lay outside the gene matches. The count of this clone is one. In nominal health when sampled, donors likely had unrecorded immune exposures nonetheless. 13 Jbeta primers and 60 Vbeta primers were used for the PCR. The assay was immunoSEQ multiplex PCR, and TCRdb's table has in-frame clones only and misses some. The table has 75,000 to 90,000 clones, 78% seen once. The receptor was isolated from a woman aged 40 to 50 in good health and CMV-seropositive. Input material: PBMCs. The chain carries TRBV6-5 and TRBJ1-1, with 10 positions matching TRBD1. The CDR3 bases are TGTGCCAGCAGTTACTGGGGACAGGGGAGGACTGAAGCTTTCTTT. This sequence encodes CASSYWGQGRTEAFF.